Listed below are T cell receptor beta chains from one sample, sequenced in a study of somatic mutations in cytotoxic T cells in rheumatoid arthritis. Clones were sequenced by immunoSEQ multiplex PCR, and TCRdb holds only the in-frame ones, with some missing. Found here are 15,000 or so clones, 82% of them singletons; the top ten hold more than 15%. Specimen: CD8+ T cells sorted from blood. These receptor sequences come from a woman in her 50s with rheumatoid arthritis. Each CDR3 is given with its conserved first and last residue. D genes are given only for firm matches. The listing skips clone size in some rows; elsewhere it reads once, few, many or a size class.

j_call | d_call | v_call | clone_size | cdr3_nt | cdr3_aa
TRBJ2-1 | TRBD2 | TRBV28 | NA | TGTGCCAGCAGGACCATACTAGCGGGAGGAAGTAATGAGCAGTTCTTC | CASRTILAGGSNEQFF
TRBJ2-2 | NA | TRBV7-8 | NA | TGTGCCACCGATCCGGGGGACCTAAACACCGGGGAGCTGTTTTTT | CATDPGDLNTGELFF
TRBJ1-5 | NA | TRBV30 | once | TGTGCCTGGAGTCCTCTGGGAGGCAATCAGCCCCAGCATTTT | CAWSPLGGNQPQHF
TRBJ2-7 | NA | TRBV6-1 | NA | TGTGCCAGCCGGACACTGGAGGTCTACGAGCAGTACTTC | CASRTLEVYEQYF
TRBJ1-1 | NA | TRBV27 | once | TGTGCCAGCAGCCCGCTGATGGCAAACACTGAAGCTTTCTTT | CASSPLMANTEAFF
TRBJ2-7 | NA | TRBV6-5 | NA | TGTGCCAGCAGAGCGGACAGAGACTCCTACGAGCAGTACTTC | CASRADRDSYEQYF
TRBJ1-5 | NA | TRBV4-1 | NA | TGCGCCAGCAGCCAAGAACGAGGGGCCCAGCCCCAGCATTTT | CASSQERGAQPQHF
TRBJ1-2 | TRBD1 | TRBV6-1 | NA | TGTGCCAGCAGTGGCCGGGACAGGGCGGAGGTTAACTATGGCTACACCTTC | CASSGRDRAEVNYGYTF
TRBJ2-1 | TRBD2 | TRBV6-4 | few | TGTGCCAGCAGTGAGGGACTAGCGGGAGCCAATGAGCAGTTCTTC | CASSEGLAGANEQFF
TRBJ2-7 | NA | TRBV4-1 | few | TGCGCCAGCAGCCAAAGGCAGGGGCACGAGCAGTACTTC | CASSQRQGHEQYF
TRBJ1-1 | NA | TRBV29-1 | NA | TGCAGCGTTGTCCAGATGAACACTGAAGCTTTCTTT | CSVVQMNTEAFF
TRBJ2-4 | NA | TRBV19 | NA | TGTGCCAGTAGTATCCTGGACAGTGACCAAAACATTCAGTACTTC | CASSILDSDQNIQYF
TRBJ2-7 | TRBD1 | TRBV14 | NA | TGTGCCAGCAGCCAAGAAACGGGACAGGAGGGCTACGAGCAGTACTTC | CASSQETGQEGYEQYF
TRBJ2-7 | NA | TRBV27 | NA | TGTGCCAGCAGTCCCGGCCGACAGTCTTACTCCTACGAGCAGTACTTC | CASSPGRQSYSYEQYF
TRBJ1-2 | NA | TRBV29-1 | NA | TGCAGCGTTGAGACATGGGGGAACTATGGCTACACCTTC | CSVETWGNYGYTF
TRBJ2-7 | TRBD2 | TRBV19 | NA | TGTGCCAGTAGTATGGGACTAGCTTCCGAGCAGTACTTC | CASSMGLASEQYF
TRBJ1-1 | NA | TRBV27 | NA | TGTGCCAGCAGTCCTTACGGGGGGTCCAGCGTAATGAACACTGAAGCTTTCTTT | CASSPYGGSSVMNTEAFF
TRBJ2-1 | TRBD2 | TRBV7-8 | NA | TGTGCCAGCAGCCTCACTAGCGGGAGGGTGAATGAGCAGTTCTTC | CASSLTSGRVNEQFF
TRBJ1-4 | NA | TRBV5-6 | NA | TGTGCCAGCAGCTTGGGAAGGGGGTATGAAAAACTGTTTTTT | CASSLGRGYEKLFF
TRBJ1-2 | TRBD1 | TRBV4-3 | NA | TGCGCCAGCAGCCAAGAGGAGGGGGCTATATATGGCTACACCTTC | CASSQEEGAIYGYTF
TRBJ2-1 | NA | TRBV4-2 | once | TGTGCCAGCAGCCAAGAGGACCGGGACAACTCCTACAATGAGCAGTTCTTC | CASSQEDRDNSYNEQFF
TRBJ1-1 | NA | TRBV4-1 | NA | TGCGCCAGCAGCCATACCCCGGACGGGAAGATGGAAGCTTTCTTT | CASSHTPDGKMEAFF
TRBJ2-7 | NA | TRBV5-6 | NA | TGTGCCAGCAGCTTGGAGTCGTTCCGGGACAAGAGCTCCTACGAGCAGTACTTC | CASSLESFRDKSSYEQYF
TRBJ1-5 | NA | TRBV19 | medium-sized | TGTGCCAGTAGATCCCGGGGATATCTTGGGGAGCCCCAGCATTTT | CASRSRGYLGEPQHF
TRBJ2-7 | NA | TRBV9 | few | TGTGCCAGCAGCGTAAACATAGGGTCCACCTACGAGCAGTACTTC | CASSVNIGSTYEQYF
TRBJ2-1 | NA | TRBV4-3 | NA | TGCGCCAGCAGCCAAGATCTGTGGGTCGCCTCTGGTGAGCAGTTCTTC | CASSQDLWVASGEQFF
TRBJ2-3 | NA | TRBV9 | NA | TGTGCCAGCAGCGAGGCCCAGCACACAGATACGCAGTATTTT | CASSEAQHTDTQYF
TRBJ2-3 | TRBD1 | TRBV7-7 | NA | TGTGCTAGCAGCCCGACAGGGGCCATCACAGATACGCAGTATTTT | CASSPTGAITDTQYF
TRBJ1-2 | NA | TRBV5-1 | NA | TGCGCCAGCAGCCCAGGGACACCTTTGAACTATGGCTACACCTTC | CASSPGTPLNYGYTF
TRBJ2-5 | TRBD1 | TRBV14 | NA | TGTGCCAGCAGCCAGGGGGACAGTTTCCAAGAGACCCAGTACTTC | CASSQGDSFQETQYF
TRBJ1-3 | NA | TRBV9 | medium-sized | TGTGCCAGCAGCTCCACAGGGATCTCTGGAAACACCATATATTTT | CASSSTGISGNTIYF
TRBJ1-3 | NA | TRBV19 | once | TGTGCCAGTAGTTCGGGACCGGGAAACACCATATATTTT | CASSSGPGNTIYF
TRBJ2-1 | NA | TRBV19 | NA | TGTGCCAGTAGCTTAGATCTTTCCTACAATGAGCAGTTCTTC | CASSLDLSYNEQFF
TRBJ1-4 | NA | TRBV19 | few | TGTGCCAGTAGTATGAGGACGGCAACTAATGAAAAACTGTTTTTT | CASSMRTATNEKLFF
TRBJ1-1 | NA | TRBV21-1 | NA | TGTGCCAGCAGCAAGGGGACAGTTAACACTGAAGCTTTCTTT | CASSKGTVNTEAFF
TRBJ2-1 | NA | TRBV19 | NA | TGTGCCAGTAGTATGCGTCGGGGCGTCGGTGAGCAGTTCTTC | CASSMRRGVGEQFF
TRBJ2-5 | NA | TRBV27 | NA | TGTGCCAGCAGTTTAAGGGTGGGGGGCGCGGTAGAGACCCAGTACTTC | CASSLRVGGAVETQYF
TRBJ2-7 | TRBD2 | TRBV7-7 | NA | TGTGCTAGCAGGGGTTGGCGGGAGGGCCCCGAGCAGTACTTC | CASRGWREGPEQYF
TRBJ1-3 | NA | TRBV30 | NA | TGTGCCTGGAGTGTGGAGAGCTCTGGAAACACCATATATTTT | CAWSVESSGNTIYF
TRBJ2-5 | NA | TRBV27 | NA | TGTGCCAGCAGCCTTGGTGGCCTGTCGGGAAAAGAGACCCAGTACTTC | CASSLGGLSGKETQYF
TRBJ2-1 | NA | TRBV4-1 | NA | TGCGCCAGCAGCCAAGTTCGGAACAGGGTGAATGAGCAGTTCTTC | CASSQVRNRVNEQFF
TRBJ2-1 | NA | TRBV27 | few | TGTGCCAGCAGTTCCGACCTCGGTGCGGGGCCCAATGAGCAGTTCTTC | CASSSDLGAGPNEQFF
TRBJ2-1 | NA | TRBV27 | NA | TGTGCCAGCAGTTTTGTCAACCACCCGAATGAGCAGTTCTTC | CASSFVNHPNEQFF
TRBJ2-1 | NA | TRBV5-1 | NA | TGCGCCAGCAGCTTGGCTAGCCCCAATGAGCAGTTCTTC | CASSLASPNEQFF
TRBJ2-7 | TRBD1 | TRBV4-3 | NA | TGCGCCAGCAGCCAAGATGGGACAGGGAGCTACGAGCAGTACTTC | CASSQDGTGSYEQYF
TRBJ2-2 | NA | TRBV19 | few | TGTGCCAGTAGTATTACTCTAGGCGACACCGGGGAGCTGTTTTTT | CASSITLGDTGELFF
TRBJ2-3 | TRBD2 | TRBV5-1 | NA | TGCGCCAGCAGCTTGGAGGGACTAGCGGCAGATACGCAGTATTTT | CASSLEGLAADTQYF
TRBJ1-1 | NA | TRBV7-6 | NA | TGTGCCAGCAGCTTAGTGGCAGAGGGTGGCCCTGAAGCTTTCTTT | CASSLVAEGGPEAFF
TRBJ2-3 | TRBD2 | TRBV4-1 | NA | TGCGCCAGCAGCCAAATAGCGGGAGGGCCAGCAGATACGCAGTATTTT | CASSQIAGGPADTQYF
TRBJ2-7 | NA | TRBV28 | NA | TGTGCCAGCAGTTTGTATGGCAGAACTAGAGGCGAGCAGTACTTC | CASSLYGRTRGEQYF